A single sample is the source of the 15 T cell receptor beta chains below, sequenced in a study of T cell responses to AZD1222 COVID-19 vaccine. The table came from immunoSEQ multiplex PCR; TCRdb's copy has only in-frame clones and leaves some out. The sample has roughly 170,000 clones, roughly 94% seen once. The input for sequencing was peripheral blood, taken 28 days after the second AZD1222 dose. Receptor source: an adult who received the AZD1222 COVID-19 vaccine.

This clone appeared a single time. The chain links TRBV28 to TRBJ2-5; 8 bases match TRBD2. Germline CDR1 is MDHEN and CDR2 is SYDVKM. The V gene end was trimmed by 4 bases and the J gene end by 5 bases; junction bases not matched to a gene: 3. The CDR3 runs to 13 residues. The CDR3: CASSWTSRETQYF. CDR3 nucleotide sequence: TGTGCCAGCAGTTGGACTAGCCGGGAGACCCAGTACTTC.

This CDR3 is CASSIASNSGNTIYF. The CDR3 nucleotides are TGTGCCAGTAGTATAGCCAGCAACTCTGGAAACACCATATATTTT. The V gene is TRBV19, the J gene TRBJ1-3, with unresolved D. V was clipped by 1 base and J by 0 bases, with 7 bases between them. The CDR3 extends over 15 amino acids. CDR1 is LNHDA and CDR2 is SQIVND in the germline V gene (reference sequence).

V and J are TRBV15 and TRBJ1-2; D not resolved. Deletions cut 0 bases from V and 4 bases from J, with 6 bases between. The CDR3 is 13 residues long. The germline CDR1 and CDR2 sequences are LNHNV and YYDKDF (reference sequence). CDR3 region: CATSREHFYGYTF. In DNA, the CDR3 is TGTGCCACCAGCAGAGAACATTTCTATGGCTACACCTTC.

The V call is TRBV9, the J call TRBJ1-1; possible D gene TRBD1, 6 bases. The V end lost 2 bases, the J end lost 2 bases, and 10 bases lay between the germline ends. This CDR3 is built from 14 residues. CDR1 is SGDLS, CDR2 YYNGEE, per germline. The CDR3 spells CASSVYRENTEAFF. The CDR3 DNA reads TGTGCCAGCAGCGTCTACAGGGAAAACACTGAAGCTTTCTTT.

V is TRBV7-2 and J is TRBJ2-1, with D possibly matching TRBD2 (6 bases). Germline lookup yields CDR1 SGHTA and CDR2 FQGNSA. V shed 1 base and J shed 4 bases, with 14 bases lying between them. This CDR3 is 16 amino acids long. CDR3 sequence (DNA): TGTGCCAGCAGCTTAGGGGCGGGGCACGTATACAATGAGCAGTTCTTC. This codes for CASSLGAGHVYNEQFF.

V usage is TRBV6-5 and J usage is TRBJ1-1, with 7 nucleotides matching TRBD1. The J segment lost 6 bases and the V segment lost 5 bases, leaving 6 bases of the junction unmatched. There are 13 residues in the CDR3. CDR1 MNHEY and CDR2 SVGAGI come from the germline V gene. The CDR3 spells CASSNTDRPEAFF. The CDR3 coding sequence is TGTGCCAGCAGTAATACGGACAGGCCTGAAGCTTTCTTT.

This clone was counted once. The gene calls are TRBV15 and TRBJ1-1, with D hard to call. The V gene's germline CDR1 is LNHNV and CDR2 YYDKDF (reference sequence). Between the trimmed V and J ends, which lost 7 bases and 2 bases, there was a span of 11 bases. The CDR3 totals 13 residues. In DNA, the CDR3 is TGTGCCACCACTGGCCTTAGAAACACTGAAGCTTTCTTT. It is translated as CATTGLRNTEAFF.

The CDR3 bases are TGCGCCAGCAGCATTAACACAGGGGTTCCTGGAAACACCATATATTTT. Translation: CASSINTGVPGNTIYF. V gene TRBV5-1 combines with J gene TRBJ1-3; the match to TRBD1 covers 7 bases. Per the germline V gene, CDR1 is SGHRS and CDR2 is YFSETQ. CDR3 length equals 16 residues. V gave up 4 bases and J gave up 2 bases; unmatched junction bases: 9.

The V and J genes are TRBV7-9 and TRBJ2-1; D is perhaps TRBD1 (6 bases). V was trimmed by 3 bases and J by 11 bases, leaving 8 bases between them. The CDR3 runs to 11 residues. Germline assignment: CDR1 SEHNR and CDR2 FQNEAQ (reference sequence). The CDR3 is CASSLGAKQFF. The DNA of the CDR3 is TGTGCCAGCAGCTTGGGGGCAAAGCAGTTCTTC.

V gene TRBV7-7 combines with J gene TRBJ2-1, with D possibly TRBD1 on 5 matching bases. The CDR3 extends over 13 amino acids. Germline CDR1 reads SSHAT; CDR2 reads FNYEAQ (reference sequence). V was clipped by 1 base and J by 8 bases, with 9 bases between them. For the CDR3, the DNA is TGTGCCAGCAGCTTAGGCAGGGCCGATGAGCAGTTCTTC. It yields the protein CASSLGRADEQFF.

This chain connects TRBV20-1 to TRBJ1-2; D call uncertain. Germline V gene data show CDR1 as DFQATT and CDR2 as SNEGSKA (reference sequence). V lost 4 bases and J lost 3, with 6 bases in between. The CDR3 has 11 amino acids. CDR3 sequence (DNA): TGCAGTGCTACTAAGGACTATGGCTACACCTTC. Translation gives CSATKDYGYTF.

The chain carries TRBV5-1 and TRBJ2-1; 7 positions agree with TRBD1. V lost 0 bases and J lost 4; bases outside the gene matches: 1. Germline V gives CDR1 SGHRS, CDR2 YFSETQ. The CDR3 extends over 14 amino acids. The CDR3 DNA follows: TGCGCCAGCAGCTTGGGACAGGGATACAATGAGCAGTTCTTC. Amino acid sequence: CASSLGQGYNEQFF.

A single count supports this clone. The CDR3 DNA reads TGTGCCAGCAGGGTACAGGGGAACACTGAAGCTTTCTTT. Translated: CASRVQGNTEAFF. The V gene is TRBV28, the J gene TRBJ1-1; the D gene is possibly TRBD1 (6 bases). The CDR3 spans 13 residues. V was cut by 6 bases and J by 1 base, with 9 bases left in between. Germline V gene sequence: CDR1 MDHEN, CDR2 SYDVKM.

The chain uses TRBV14 and TRBJ1-6; D ambiguous. V gave up 2 bases and J gave up 2 bases, with 7 bases separating them. Per germline, CDR1 SGHDN and CDR2 FVKESK. The CDR3 has 15 amino acids. The CDR3: CASSQQAAYNSPLHF. The CDR3 DNA sequence: TGTGCCAGCAGCCAACAGGCGGCCTATAATTCACCCCTCCACTTT.

The gene calls are TRBV4-2 and TRBJ1-1, with D hard to call. Germline CDR1 and CDR2: LGHNA and YNFKEQ. The CDR3 consists of 11 residues. V was trimmed by 1 base and J by 7 bases, leaving 4 bases between them. The CDR3 sequence: CASSQGVEAFF. The CDR3 region has the DNA TGTGCCAGCAGCCAAGGAGTTGAAGCTTTCTTT.